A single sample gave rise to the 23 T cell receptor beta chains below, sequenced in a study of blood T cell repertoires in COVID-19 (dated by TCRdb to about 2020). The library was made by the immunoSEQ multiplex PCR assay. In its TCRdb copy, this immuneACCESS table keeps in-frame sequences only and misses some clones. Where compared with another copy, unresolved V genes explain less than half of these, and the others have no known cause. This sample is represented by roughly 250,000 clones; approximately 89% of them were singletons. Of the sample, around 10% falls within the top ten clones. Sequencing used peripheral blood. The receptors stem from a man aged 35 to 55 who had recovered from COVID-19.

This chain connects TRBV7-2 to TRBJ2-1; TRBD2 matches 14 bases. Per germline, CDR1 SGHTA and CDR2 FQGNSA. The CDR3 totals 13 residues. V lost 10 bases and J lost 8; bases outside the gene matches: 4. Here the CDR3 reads CATRTSGGYEQFF. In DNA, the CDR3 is TGTGCCACTCGGACTAGCGGGGGGTATGAGCAGTTCTTC.

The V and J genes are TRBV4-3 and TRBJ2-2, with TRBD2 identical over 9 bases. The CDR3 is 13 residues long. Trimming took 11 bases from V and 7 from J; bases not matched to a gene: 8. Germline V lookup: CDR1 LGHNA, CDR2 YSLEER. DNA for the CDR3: TGCGCCGGTAGCGGGAGTTTAAGCGGGGAGCTGTTTTTT. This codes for CAGSGSLSGELFF.

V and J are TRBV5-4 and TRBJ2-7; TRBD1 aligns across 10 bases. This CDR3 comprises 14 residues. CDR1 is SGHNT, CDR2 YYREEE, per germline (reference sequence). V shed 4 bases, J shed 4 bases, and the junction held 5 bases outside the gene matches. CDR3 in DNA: TGTGCCAGCAGCCGGGGACAGGGGATATACGAGCAGTACTTC. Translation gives CASSRGQGIYEQYF.

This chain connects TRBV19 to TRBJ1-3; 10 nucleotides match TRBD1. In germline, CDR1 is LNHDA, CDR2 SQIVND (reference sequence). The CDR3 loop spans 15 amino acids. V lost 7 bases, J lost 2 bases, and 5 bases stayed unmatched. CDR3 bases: TGTGCCAGTAACCCGACAGGGGGCCCTGGAAACACCATATATTTT. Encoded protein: CASNPTGGPGNTIYF.

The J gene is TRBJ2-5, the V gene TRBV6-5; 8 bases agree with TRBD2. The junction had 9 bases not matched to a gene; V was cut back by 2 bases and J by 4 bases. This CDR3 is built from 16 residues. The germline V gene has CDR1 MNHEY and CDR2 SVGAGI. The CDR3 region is CASSYASSGGGETQYF. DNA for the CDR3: TGTGCCAGCAGTTACGCATCGTCGGGGGGGGGAGAGACCCAGTACTTC.

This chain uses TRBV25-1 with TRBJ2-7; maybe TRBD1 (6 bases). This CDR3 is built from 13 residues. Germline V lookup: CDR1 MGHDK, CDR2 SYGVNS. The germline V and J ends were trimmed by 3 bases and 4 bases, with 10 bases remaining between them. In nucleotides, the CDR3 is TGTGCCAGCAGTGATACAGGGCGGTACGAGCAGTACTTC. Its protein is CASSDTGRYEQYF.

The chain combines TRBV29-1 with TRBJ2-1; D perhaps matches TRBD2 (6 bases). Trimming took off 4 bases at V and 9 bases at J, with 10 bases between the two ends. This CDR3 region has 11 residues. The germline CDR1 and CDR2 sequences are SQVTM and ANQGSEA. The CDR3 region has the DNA TGCAGCGTTGGGAGGGCCACTGAGCAGTTCTTC. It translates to CSVGRATEQFF.

The CDR3 DNA is TGCGCCAGCAGCTTCCGCTCCGGGACTAGCCTCGACAATGAGCAGTTCTTC. Residues: CASSFRSGTSLDNEQFF. The rearrangement links TRBV5-1 to TRBJ2-1; 9 positions match TRBD2. In germline, CDR1 is SGHRS, CDR2 YFSETQ. The CDR3 is 17 residues long. V shed 2 bases, J shed 5 bases, and the junction held 11 bases outside the gene matches.

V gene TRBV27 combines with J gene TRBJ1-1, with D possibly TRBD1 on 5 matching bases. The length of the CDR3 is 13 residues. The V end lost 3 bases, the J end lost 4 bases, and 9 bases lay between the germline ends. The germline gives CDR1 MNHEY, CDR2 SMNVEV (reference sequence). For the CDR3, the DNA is TGTGCCAGCAGTTTGGGGGGACCCACTGAAGCTTTCTTT. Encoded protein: CASSLGGPTEAFF.

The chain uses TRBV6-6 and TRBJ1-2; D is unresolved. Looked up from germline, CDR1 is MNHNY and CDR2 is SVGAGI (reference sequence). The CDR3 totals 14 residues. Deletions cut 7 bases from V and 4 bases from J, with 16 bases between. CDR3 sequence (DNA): TGTGCCAGCATCGATAGATTTTTTACCTATGGCTACACCTTC. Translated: CASIDRFFTYGYTF.

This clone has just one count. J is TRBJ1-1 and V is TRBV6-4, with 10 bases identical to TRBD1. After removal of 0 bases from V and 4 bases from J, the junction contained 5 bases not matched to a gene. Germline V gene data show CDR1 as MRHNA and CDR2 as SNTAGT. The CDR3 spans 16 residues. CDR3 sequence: CASSDSPDRGVTEAFF. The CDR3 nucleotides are TGTGCCAGCAGTGACTCACCGGACAGGGGGGTCACTGAAGCTTTCTTT.

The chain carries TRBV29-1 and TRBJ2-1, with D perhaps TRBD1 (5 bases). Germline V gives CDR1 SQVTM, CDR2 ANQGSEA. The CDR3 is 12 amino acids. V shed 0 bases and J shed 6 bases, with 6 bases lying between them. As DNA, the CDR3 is TGCAGCGTTGAAGACAGGGCCAATGAGCAGTTCTTC. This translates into CSVEDRANEQFF.

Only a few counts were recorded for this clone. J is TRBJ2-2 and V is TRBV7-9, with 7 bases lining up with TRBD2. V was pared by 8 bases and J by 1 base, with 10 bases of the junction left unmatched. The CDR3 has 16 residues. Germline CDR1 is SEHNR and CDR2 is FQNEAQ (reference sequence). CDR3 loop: CASSNLPGGNTGELFF. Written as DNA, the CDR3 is TGTGCCAGCTCTAATCTTCCGGGGGGGAACACCGGGGAGCTGTTTTTT.

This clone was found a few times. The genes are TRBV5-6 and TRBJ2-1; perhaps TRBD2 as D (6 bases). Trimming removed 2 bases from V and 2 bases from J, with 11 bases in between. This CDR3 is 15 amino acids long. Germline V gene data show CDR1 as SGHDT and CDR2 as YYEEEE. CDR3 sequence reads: CASSLPGGAYNEQFF. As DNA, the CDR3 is TGTGCCAGCAGCTTACCAGGAGGGGCCTACAATGAGCAGTTCTTC. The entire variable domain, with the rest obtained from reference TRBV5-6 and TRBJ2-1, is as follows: DAGVTQSPTHLIKTRGQQVTLRCSPKSGHDTVSWYQQALGQGPQFIFQYYEEEERQRGNFPDRFSGHQFPNYSSELNVNALLLGDSALYLCASSLPGGAYNEQFFGPGTRLTVL.

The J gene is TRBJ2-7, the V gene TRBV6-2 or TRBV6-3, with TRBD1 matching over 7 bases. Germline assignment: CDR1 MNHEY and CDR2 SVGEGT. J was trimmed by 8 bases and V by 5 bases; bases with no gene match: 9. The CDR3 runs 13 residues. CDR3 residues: CASSPVLTGKQYF. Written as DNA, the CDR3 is TGTGCCAGCAGTCCAGTACTGACAGGGAAGCAGTACTTC.

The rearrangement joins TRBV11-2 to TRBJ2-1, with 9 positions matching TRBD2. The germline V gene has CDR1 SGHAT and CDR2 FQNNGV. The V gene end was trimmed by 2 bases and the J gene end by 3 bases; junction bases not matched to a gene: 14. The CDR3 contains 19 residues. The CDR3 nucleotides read TGTGCCAGCAGCTTAACCCCCCGGGCGGGGGGGAGGGTCTACAATGAGCAGTTCTTC. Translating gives CASSLTPRAGGRVYNEQFF.

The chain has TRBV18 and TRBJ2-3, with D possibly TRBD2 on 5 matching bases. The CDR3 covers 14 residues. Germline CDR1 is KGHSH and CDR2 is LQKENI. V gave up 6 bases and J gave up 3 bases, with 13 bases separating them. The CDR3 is CASSSNRGTDTQYF. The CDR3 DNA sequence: TGTGCCAGCTCCTCCAACCGAGGGACAGATACGCAGTATTTT.

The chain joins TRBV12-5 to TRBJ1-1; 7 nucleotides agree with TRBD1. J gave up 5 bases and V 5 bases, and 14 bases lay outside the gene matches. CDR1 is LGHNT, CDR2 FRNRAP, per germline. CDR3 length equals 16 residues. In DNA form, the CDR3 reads TGTGCTAGTGGTCCCCCGAGGGGGCGGGAGGGGACTGAAGCTTTCTTT. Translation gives CASGPPRGREGTEAFF.

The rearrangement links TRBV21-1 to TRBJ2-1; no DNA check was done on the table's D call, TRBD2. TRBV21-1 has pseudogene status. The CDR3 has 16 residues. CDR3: CASSRASGLAVNEQFF. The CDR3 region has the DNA TGTGCCAGCAGCAGAGCATCGGGACTAGCGGTAAATGAGCAGTTCTTC.

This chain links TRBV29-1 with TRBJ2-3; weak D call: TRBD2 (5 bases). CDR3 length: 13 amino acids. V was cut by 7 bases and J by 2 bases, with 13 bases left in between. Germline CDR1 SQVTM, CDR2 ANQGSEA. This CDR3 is CSGRRVTTDTQYF. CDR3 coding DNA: TGCAGCGGGCGGCGGGTGACCACAGATACGCAGTATTTT.

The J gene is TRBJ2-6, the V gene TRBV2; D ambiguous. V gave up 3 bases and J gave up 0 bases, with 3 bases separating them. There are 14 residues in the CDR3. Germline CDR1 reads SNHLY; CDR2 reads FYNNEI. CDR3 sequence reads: CASSDLSGANVLTF. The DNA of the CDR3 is TGTGCCAGCAGTGACCTCTCTGGGGCCAACGTCCTGACTTTC.

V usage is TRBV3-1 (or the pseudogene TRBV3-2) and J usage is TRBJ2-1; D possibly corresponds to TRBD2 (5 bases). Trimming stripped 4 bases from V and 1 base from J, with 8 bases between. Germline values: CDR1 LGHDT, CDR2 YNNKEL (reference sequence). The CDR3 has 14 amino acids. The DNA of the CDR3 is TGTGCCAGCAGCCGCGGGCCATCCTACAATGAGCAGTTCTTC. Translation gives CASSRGPSYNEQFF.

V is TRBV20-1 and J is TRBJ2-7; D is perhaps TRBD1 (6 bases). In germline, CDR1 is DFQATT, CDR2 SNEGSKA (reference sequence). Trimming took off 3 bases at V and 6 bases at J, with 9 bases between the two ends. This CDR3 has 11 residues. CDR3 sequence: CSASEGGEQYF. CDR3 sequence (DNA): TGCAGTGCTAGTGAAGGGGGCGAGCAGTACTTC.